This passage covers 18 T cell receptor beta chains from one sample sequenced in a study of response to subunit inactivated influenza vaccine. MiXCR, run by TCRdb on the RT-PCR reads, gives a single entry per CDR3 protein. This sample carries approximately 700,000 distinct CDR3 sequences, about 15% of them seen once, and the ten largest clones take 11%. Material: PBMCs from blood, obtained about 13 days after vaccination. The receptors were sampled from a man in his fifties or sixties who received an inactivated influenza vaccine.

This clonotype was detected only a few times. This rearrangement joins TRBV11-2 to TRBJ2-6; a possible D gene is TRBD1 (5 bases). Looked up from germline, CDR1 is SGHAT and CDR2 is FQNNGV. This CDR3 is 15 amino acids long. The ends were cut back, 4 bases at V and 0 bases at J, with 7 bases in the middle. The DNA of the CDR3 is TGTGCCAGCAGCTATCAGGGCTCTGGGGCCAACGTCCTGACTTTC. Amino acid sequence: CASSYQGSGANVLTF.

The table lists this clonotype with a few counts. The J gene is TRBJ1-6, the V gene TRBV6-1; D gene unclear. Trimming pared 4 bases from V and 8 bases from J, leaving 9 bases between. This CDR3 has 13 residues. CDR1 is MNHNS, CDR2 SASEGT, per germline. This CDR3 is CASSADWYSPLHF. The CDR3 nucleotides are TGTGCCAGCAGTGCCGACTGGTATTCACCCCTCCACTTT.

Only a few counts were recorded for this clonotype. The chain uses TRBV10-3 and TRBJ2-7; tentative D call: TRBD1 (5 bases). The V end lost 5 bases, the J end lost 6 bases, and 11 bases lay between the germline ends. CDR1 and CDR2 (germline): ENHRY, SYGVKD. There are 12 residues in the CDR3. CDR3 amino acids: CAISLQDAEQYF. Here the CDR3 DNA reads TGTGCCATCAGTCTACAGGATGCCGAGCAGTACTTC.

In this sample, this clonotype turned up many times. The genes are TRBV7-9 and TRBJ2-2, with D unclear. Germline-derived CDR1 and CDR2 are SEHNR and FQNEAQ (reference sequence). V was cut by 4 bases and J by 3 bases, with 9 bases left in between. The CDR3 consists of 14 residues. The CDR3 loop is CASSSLRHTGELFF. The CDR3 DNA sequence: TGTGCCAGCAGCTCATTAAGACACACCGGGGAGCTGTTTTTT. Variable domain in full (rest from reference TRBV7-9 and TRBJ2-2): DTGVSQNPRHKITKRGQNVTFRCDPISEHNRLYWYRQTLGQGPEFLTYFQNEAQLEKSRLLSDRFSAERPKGSFSTLEIQRTEQGDSAMYLCASSSLRHTGELFFGEGSRLTVL.

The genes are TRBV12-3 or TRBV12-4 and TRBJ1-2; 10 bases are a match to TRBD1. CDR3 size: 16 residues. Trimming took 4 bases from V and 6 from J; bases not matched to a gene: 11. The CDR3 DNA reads TGTGCCAGCAGTTACCCCCTGACAGGGGGCGCGAATGGCTACACCTTC. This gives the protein CASSYPLTGGANGYTF.

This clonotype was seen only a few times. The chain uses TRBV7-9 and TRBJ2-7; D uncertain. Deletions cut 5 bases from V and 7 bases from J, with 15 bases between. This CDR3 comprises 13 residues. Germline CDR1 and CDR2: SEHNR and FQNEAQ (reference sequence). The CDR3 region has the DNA TGTGCCAGCAGCCCTGACGCCTATAGGGAGCAGTACTTC. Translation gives CASSPDAYREQYF.

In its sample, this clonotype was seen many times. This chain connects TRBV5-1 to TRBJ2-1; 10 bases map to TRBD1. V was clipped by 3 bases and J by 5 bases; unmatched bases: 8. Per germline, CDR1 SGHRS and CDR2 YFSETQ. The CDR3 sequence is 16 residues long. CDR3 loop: CASSWTGTGANNEQFF. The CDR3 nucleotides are TGCGCCAGCAGCTGGACCGGGACAGGGGCAAACAATGAGCAGTTCTTC. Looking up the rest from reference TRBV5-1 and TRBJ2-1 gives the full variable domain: KAGVTQTPRYLIKTRGQQVTLSCSPISGHRSVSWYQQTPGQGLQFLFEYFSETQRNKGNFPGRFSGRQFSNSRSEMNVSTLELGDSALYLCASSWTGTGANNEQFFGPGTRLTVL.

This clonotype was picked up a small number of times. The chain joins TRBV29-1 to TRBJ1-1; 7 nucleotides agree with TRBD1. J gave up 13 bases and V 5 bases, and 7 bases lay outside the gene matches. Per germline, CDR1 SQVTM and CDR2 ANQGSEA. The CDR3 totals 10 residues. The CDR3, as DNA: TGCAGCGTTATCCGGGACAGAGATTTCTTT. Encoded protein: CSVIRDRDFF.

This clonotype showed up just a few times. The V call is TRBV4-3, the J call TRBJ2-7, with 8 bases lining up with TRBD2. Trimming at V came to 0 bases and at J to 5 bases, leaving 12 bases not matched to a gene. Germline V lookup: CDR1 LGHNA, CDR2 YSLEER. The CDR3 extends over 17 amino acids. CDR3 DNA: TGCGCCAGCAGCCAAGATGCCGCGGGGGGCCAGCAGGACGAGCAGTACTTC. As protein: CASSQDAAGGQQDEQYF.

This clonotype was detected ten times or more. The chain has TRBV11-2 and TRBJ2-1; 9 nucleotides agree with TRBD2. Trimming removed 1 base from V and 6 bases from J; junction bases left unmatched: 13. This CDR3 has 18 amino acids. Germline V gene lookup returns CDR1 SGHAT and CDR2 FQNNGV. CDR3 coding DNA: TGTGCCAGCAGCTTAGGGACTAGCGCTTTGGGCTCGGCCAATGAGCAGTTCTTC. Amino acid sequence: CASSLGTSALGSANEQFF.

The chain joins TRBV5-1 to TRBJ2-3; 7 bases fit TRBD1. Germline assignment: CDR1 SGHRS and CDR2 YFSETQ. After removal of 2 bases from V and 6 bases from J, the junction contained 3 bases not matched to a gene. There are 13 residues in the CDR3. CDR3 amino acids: CASSLNRGDTQYF. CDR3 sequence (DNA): TGCGCCAGCAGCTTAAACAGGGGTGATACGCAGTATTTT.

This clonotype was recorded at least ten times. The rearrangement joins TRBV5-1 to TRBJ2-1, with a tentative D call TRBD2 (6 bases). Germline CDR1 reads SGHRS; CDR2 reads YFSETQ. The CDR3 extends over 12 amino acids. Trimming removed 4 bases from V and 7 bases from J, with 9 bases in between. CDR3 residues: CASSRGGNEQFF. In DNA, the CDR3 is TGCGCCAGCAGCCGTGGAGGGAATGAGCAGTTCTTC.

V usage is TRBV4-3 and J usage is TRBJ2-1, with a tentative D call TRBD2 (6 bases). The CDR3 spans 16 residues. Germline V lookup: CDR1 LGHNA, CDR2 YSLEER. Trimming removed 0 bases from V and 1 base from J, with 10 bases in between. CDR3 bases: TGCGCCAGCAGCCAAGAAGTCGCGGGGTCCTACAATGAGCAGTTCTTC. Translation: CASSQEVAGSYNEQFF.

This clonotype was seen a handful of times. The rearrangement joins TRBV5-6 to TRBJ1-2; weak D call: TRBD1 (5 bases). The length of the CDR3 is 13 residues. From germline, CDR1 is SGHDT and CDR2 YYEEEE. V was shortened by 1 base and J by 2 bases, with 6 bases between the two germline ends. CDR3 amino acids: CASSLYRNYGYTF. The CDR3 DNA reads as TGTGCCAGCAGCTTGTACAGGAACTATGGCTACACCTTC.

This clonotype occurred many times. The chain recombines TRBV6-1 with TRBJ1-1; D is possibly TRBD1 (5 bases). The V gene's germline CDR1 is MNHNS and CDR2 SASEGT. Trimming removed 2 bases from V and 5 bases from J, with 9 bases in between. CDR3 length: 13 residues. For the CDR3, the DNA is TGTGCCAGCAGTGAAACGAGGGGAACTGAAGCTTTCTTT. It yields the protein CASSETRGTEAFF.

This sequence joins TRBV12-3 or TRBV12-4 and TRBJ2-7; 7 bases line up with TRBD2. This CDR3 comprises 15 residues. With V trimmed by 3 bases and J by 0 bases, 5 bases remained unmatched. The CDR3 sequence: CASSFRGRGSYEQYF. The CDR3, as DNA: TGTGCCAGCAGTTTTCGGGGGAGGGGCTCCTACGAGCAGTACTTC.

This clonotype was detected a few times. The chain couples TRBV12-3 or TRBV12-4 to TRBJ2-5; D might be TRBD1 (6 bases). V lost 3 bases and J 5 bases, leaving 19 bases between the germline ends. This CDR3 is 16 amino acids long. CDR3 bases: TGTGCCAGCAGTTTGGCAACAGGGTCGTTAGCTGAGACCCAGTACTTC. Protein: CASSLATGSLAETQYF.

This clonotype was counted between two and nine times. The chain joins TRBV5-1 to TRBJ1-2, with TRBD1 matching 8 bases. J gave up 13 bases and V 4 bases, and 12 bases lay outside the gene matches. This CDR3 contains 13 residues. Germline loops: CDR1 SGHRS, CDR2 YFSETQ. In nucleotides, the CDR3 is TGCGCCAGCAGCCCAGGACAGGGCCAGGTTAGCACCTTC. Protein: CASSPGQGQVSTF.